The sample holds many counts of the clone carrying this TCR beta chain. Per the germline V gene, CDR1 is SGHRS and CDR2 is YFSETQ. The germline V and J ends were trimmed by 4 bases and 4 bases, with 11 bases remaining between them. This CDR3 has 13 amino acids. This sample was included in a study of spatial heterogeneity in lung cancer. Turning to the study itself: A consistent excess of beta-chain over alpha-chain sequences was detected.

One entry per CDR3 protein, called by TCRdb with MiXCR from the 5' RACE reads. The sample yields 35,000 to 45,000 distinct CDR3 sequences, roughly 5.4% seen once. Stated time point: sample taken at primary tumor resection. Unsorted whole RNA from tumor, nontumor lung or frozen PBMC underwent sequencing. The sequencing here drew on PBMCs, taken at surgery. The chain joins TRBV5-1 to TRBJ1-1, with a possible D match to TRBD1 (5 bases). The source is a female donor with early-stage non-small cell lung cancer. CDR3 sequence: CASSGSGGTEAFF. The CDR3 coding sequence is TGCGCCAGCAGCGGGTCCGGGGGCACTGAAGCTTTCTTT.